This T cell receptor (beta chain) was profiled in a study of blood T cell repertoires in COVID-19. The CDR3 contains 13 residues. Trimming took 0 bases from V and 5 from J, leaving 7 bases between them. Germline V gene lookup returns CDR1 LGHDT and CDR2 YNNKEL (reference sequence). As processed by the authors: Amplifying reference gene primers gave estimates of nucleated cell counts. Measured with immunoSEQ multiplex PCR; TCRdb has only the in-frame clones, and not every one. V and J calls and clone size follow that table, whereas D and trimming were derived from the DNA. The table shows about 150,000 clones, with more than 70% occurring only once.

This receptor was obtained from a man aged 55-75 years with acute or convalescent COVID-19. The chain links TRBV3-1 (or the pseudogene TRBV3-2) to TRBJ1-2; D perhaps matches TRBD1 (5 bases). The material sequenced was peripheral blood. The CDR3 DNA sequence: TGTGCCAGCAGCCAAGATAAGGGGTATGGCTACACCTTC. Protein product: CASSQDKGYGYTF.